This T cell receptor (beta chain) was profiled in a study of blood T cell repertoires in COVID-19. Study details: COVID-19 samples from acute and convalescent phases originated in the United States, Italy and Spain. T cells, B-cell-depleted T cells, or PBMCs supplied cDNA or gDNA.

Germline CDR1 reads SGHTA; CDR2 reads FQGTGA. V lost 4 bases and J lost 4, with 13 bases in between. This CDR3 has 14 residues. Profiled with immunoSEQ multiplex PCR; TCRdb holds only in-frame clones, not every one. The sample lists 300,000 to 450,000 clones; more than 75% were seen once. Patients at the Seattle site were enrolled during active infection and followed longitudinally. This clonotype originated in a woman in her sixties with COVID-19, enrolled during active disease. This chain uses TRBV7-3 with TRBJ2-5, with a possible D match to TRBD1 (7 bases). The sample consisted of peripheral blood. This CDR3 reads CASSWTGGLETQYF. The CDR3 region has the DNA TGTGCCAGCAGCTGGACAGGAGGGTTAGAGACCCAGTACTTC.